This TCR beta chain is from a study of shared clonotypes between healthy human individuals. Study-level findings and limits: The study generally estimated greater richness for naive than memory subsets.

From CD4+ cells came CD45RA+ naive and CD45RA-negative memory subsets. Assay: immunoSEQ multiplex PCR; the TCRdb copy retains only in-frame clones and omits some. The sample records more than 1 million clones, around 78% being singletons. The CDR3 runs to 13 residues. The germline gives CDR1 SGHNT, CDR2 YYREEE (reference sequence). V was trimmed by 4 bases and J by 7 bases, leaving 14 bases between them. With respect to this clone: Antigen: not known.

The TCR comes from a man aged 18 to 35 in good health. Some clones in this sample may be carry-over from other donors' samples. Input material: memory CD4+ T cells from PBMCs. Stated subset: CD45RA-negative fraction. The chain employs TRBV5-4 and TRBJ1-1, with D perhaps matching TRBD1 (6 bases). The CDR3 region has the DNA TGTGCCAGCAGCCCCCAGGGGCGTAGTGAAGCTTTCTTT. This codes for CASSPQGRSEAFF.